Each of the 15 T cell receptor beta chains below was sequenced from the same sample in a study of CD8 T cells in ankylosing spondylitis (dated by TCRdb to the late 2010s). General conclusions and limits of the study: Blood from ankylosing spondylitis patients appeared to be characterized by a TCR beta motif composed of several highly homologous amino acid variants.

Library preparation was by 5' RACE. Sequenced on an Illumina HiSeq 2500. The public sequencing data were trimmed at Q25 with fastp and processed into clonotypes with MiXCR by TCRdb, which kept only in-frame beta chains. Rows with a matching CDR3 protein are joined into one entry that keeps the most common DNA and genes. The sample table records 400,000 to 450,000 distinct CDR3 sequences; under 20% of these occur just once. 1% of the sample belongs to the ten largest clones. These TCRs are of unknown antigen specificity. The sample taken for sequencing was blood, either unsorted or a sorted T cell fraction (not recorded which). These receptor sequences come from a male donor with ankylosing spondylitis.

Only a few counts were recorded for this clonotype. The rearrangement links TRBV6-1 to TRBJ1-5; no clear D gene. The CDR3 contains 13 residues. In germline, CDR1 is MNHNS, CDR2 SASEGT. V was cut by 6 bases and J by 3 bases, with 9 bases left in between. The CDR3 reads CASRQQLNQPQHF. CDR3 DNA sequence: TGTGCCAGCAGGCAACAGCTCAATCAGCCCCAGCATTTT.

This clonotype was detected only a few times. The chain combines TRBV10-2 with TRBJ2-7; 11 nucleotides agree with TRBD2. Germline CDR1 reads WSHSY; CDR2 reads SAAADI. The J segment lost 0 bases and the V segment lost 6 bases, leaving 4 bases of the junction unmatched. The length of the CDR3 is 15 residues. CDR3 in amino acids: CASSVSGGGSYEQYF. The CDR3 coding sequence is TGCGCCAGCAGCGTTAGCGGGGGGGGCTCCTACGAGCAGTACTTC.

The chain has TRBV11-2 and TRBJ2-7, with 9 positions matching TRBD2. Per germline, CDR1 SGHAT and CDR2 FQNNGV. The ends lost 5 bases at V and 7 bases at J; junction bases unmatched: 12. This CDR3 is built from 15 residues. DNA of the CDR3: TGTGCCAGCAGCAGACTCCCGGGACTAGCTAATGAGCAGTACTTC. Protein product: CASSRLPGLANEQYF.

This clonotype came up a few times. This chain joins TRBV5-1 and TRBJ2-1, with D possibly TRBD2 on 6 matching bases. V lost 3 bases and J lost 1, with 11 bases in between. In germline, CDR1 is SGHRS, CDR2 YFSETQ. The CDR3 has 15 amino acids. The CDR3 reads CASSSQGGSYNEQFF. The CDR3 bases are TGCGCCAGCAGCTCTCAGGGAGGATCCTACAATGAGCAGTTCTTC.

Only a few counts were recorded for this clonotype. This chain links TRBV9 with TRBJ1-1; no clear D. The germline CDR1 and CDR2 sequences are SGDLS and YYNGEE. This CDR3 is 15 amino acids long. V was cut by 0 bases and J by 0 bases, with 9 bases left in between. For the CDR3, the DNA is TGTGCCAGCAGCGTAGCGGCAGGTCTGAACACTGAAGCTTTCTTT. Protein sequence: CASSVAAGLNTEAFF.

J is TRBJ1-4 and V is TRBV28; no definite D call. V was clipped by 5 bases and J by 10 bases, with 17 bases between them. From germline, CDR1 is MDHEN and CDR2 SYDVKM. The CDR3 is 14 residues long. In DNA form, the CDR3 reads TGTGCCAGCAGTGCAACGGCTGCCCGGGGAAAACTGTTTTTT. Translated, it gives CASSATAARGKLFF.

The gene calls are TRBV6-5 and TRBJ1-1; maybe TRBD1 (6 bases). CDR1 is MNHEY, CDR2 SVGAGI, per germline. Between the trimmed V and J ends, which lost 3 bases and 10 bases, there was a span of 21 bases. The length of the CDR3 is 15 residues. The CDR3 loop is CASSYSETGPGGAFF. CDR3 nucleotide sequence: TGTGCCAGCAGTTATTCAGAAACAGGGCCCGGTGGAGCTTTCTTT.

J is TRBJ2-1 and V is TRBV7-9; 11 bases align to TRBD2. Trimming took 1 base from V and 10 from J; bases not matched to a gene: 9. The germline CDR1 and CDR2 sequences are SEHNR and FQNEAQ (reference sequence). The CDR3 contains 16 residues. The CDR3 is CASSLGSGGAQPEQFF. In nucleotides, the CDR3 is TGTGCCAGCAGCTTAGGTAGCGGGGGGGCCCAACCAGAGCAGTTCTTC.

The table lists this clonotype with a few counts. V is TRBV7-8 and J is TRBJ2-7; 7 nucleotides align to TRBD2. The trim removed 0 bases at V and 3 bases at J, leaving 5 bases unmatched. This CDR3 comprises 15 residues. Germline-derived CDR1 and CDR2 are SGHVS and FQNEAQ. The CDR3 nucleotides read TGTGCCAGCAGCTTAGCGGGGGGGAAAAACTACGAGCAGTACTTC. It specifies CASSLAGGKNYEQYF.

The gene calls are TRBV24-1 and TRBJ2-3; D possibly matches TRBD1 or TRBD2 (5 bases each). The length of the CDR3 is 14 residues. V was shortened by 0 bases and J by 8 bases, with 11 bases between the two germline ends. Germline V lookup: CDR1 KGHDR, CDR2 SFDVKD. The CDR3, as DNA: TGTGCCACCAGTGATTTGACATCGGGACGTACGCAGTATTTT. It specifies CATSDLTSGRTQYF.

The CDR3 DNA sequence: TGTGCCAGCAGTTTGGGACAGGAGGGAGGCTACACCTTC. It translates to CASSLGQEGGYTF. The chain couples TRBV12-3 or TRBV12-4 to TRBJ1-2, with 8 bases lining up with TRBD1. V was pared by 3 bases and J by 8 bases, with 5 bases of the junction left unmatched. The CDR3 spans 13 residues.

The chain employs TRBV20-1 and TRBJ2-7, with TRBD1 identical over 7 bases. This CDR3 comprises 13 residues. V was clipped by 5 bases and J by 12 bases; unmatched bases: 16. In germline, CDR1 is DFQATT, CDR2 SNEGSKA (reference sequence). This chain's CDR3 is CSAWDRGTLRGYF. Here the CDR3 DNA reads TGCAGTGCTTGGGACAGAGGGACCCTTCGAGGGTACTTC.

The chain recombines TRBV7-2 with TRBJ1-5, with D possibly being TRBD1 (6 bases). The CDR3 spans 14 residues. V was trimmed by 2 bases and J by 9 bases, leaving 14 bases between them. From germline, CDR1 is SGHTA and CDR2 FQGNSA. CDR3 sequence: CASSLKGQGRPQHF. In DNA form, the CDR3 reads TGTGCCAGCAGCTTAAAAGGCCAGGGGAGGCCCCAGCATTTT.

A few counts support this clonotype. The genes are TRBV6-5 and TRBJ2-2; D tentatively reads TRBD1 or TRBD2 (5 bases each). Per germline, CDR1 MNHEY and CDR2 SVGAGI. This CDR3 is built from 14 residues. The V gene lost 4 bases and the J gene lost 4 bases, with 10 bases spanning the gap. CDR3: CASSSGRFTGELFF. CDR3 sequence (DNA): TGTGCCAGCAGTTCGGGACGGTTCACCGGGGAGCTGTTTTTT.

The chain has TRBV4-1 and TRBJ2-5; TRBD2 matches at 9 bases. The CDR3 totals 13 residues. The V segment lost 1 base and the J segment 12 bases; nucleotides outside the gene matches: 6. Germline V CDR1 and CDR2: MGHRA, YSYEKL. The CDR3 DNA sequence: TGCGCCAGCAGCCAAGGTTTATCTAGCGGGGAGTACTTC. Amino acid sequence: CASSQGLSSGEYF.